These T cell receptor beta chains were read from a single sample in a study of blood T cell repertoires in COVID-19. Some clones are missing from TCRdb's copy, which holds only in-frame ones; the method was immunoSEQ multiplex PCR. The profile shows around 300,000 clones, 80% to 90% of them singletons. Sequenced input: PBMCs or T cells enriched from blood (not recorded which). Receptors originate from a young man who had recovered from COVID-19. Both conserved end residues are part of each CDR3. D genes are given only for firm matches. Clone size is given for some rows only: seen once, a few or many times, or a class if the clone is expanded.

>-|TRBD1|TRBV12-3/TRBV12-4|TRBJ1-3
TGTGCCAATACAGGGGTCGGAAACACCATATATTTT
CANTGVGNTIYF
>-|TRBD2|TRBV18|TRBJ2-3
TGTGCCAGCTCACCACCGACTAGCAGTGGCACAGATACGCAGTATTTT
CASSPPTSSGTDTQYF
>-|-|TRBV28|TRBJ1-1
TGTGCCACCCTCACGGAGGGGATGGGTACTGAAGCTTTCTTT
CATLTEGMGTEAFF
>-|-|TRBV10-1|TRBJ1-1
TGCGCCAGCAGTCCGGGGGTGAATGAAGCTTTCTTT
CASSPGVNEAFF
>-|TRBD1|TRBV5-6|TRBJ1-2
TGTGCCAGCAGCTTAACAGGGGGGGTCTATGGCTACACCTTC
CASSLTGGVYGYTF
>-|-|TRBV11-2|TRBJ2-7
TGTGCCAGCAGCATCGGTCAGCGAGTCTACGAGCAGTACTTC
CASSIGQRVYEQYF
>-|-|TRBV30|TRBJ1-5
TGTGCCTGGAGTGGGGAGCCTTGGGGTGGGTATAGCAATCAGCCCCAGCATTTT
CAWSGEPWGGYSNQPQHF
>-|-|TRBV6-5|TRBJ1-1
TGTGCCAGCAAAGAAGACAGGTTGAACACTGAAGCTTTCTTT
CASKEDRLNTEAFF
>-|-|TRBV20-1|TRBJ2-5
TGCAGCGCTAACGACGGGGAGACCCAGTACTTC
CSANDGETQYF
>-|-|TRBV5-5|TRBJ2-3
TGTGCCAGCAGCCCCGATAGCCGCGGAGATACGCAGTATTTT
CASSPDSRGDTQYF
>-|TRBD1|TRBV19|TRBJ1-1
TGTGCCAGTAGTATCTTTTCTCTGGGACAGGGGGATGAAGCTTTCTTT
CASSIFSLGQGDEAFF
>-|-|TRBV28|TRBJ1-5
TGTGCCAGCAGTTTATCGCGGGTACGCAATCAGCCCCAGCATTTT
CASSLSRVRNQPQHF
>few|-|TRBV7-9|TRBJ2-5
TGTGCCAGCAGCTCCCGGCTGGACCGAGGGGGAGAGACCCAGTACTTC
CASSSRLDRGGETQYF
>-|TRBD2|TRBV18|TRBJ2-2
TGTGCCAGCTCACCACCTGGAGGCGGGGGAGACACCGGGGAGCTGTTTTTT
CASSPPGGGGDTGELFF
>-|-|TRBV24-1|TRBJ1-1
TGTGCCACCAGTGCGGGGTCTGAAGCTTTCTTT
CATSAGSEAFF
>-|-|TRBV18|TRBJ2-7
TGTGCCAGCTCACCGGGGCGGATTCCCTACGAGCAGTACTTC
CASSPGRIPYEQYF
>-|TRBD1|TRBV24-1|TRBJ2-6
TGTGCCACCAGTGTAGGGACAGGGTTATACTCTGGGGCCAACGTCCTGACTTTC
CATSVGTGLYSGANVLTF
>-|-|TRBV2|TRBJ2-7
TGTGCCAGCAGTGAGACTAGAGGGACTTACGAGCAGTACTTC
CASSETRGTYEQYF
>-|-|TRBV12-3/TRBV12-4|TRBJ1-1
TGTGCCAGCAGTTTGTCTCGAGGGTTTGGAGCTTTCTTT
CASSLSRGFGAFF
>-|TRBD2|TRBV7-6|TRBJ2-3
TGTGCCAGCAGCTTAACGTTTGGGGGGGCAGATACGCAGTATTTT
CASSLTFGGADTQYF
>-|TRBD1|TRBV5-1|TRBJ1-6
TGCGCCAGCAGCTTGGAGGACAGGGGGTATTCACCCCTCCACTTT
CASSLEDRGYSPLHF
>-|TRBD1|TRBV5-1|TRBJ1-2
TGCGCCAGCAGCTCAGACACAGGGGGCGTCTATGGCTACACCTTC
CASSSDTGGVYGYTF
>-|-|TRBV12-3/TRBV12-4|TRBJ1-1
TGTGCCAGCAGTCAGGACAGTTCCACTGAAGCTTTCTTT
CASSQDSSTEAFF
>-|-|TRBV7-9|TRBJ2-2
TGTGCCAGCAGCTTAGACGTCGGGGGGGAGCTGTTTTTT
CASSLDVGGELFF
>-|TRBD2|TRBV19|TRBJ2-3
TGTGCCAGTAGTATCCGTCCTAGCGGGGGCACAGATACGCAGTATTTT
CASSIRPSGGTDTQYF
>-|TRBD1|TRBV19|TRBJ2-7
TGTGCCAGTAGATCCACAAAGACAGGGGAAGGGACCTACGAGCAGTACTTC
CASRSTKTGEGTYEQYF
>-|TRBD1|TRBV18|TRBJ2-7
TGTGCCAGCTCCGGAACAGGGGGGCGACTTCGCGAGCAGTACTTC
CASSGTGGRLREQYF
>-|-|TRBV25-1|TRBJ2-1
TGTGCCAGCAGCGACGGGGTGGGAGGAGATGAGCAGTTCTTC
CASSDGVGGDEQFF
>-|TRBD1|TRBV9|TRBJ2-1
TGTGCCAGCAGCGTGACAGGGGAGTTCAATGAGCAGTTCTTC
CASSVTGEFNEQFF
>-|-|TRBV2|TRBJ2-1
TGTGCCAGCTATTTATCCCTTGAGCAGTTCTTC
CASYLSLEQFF
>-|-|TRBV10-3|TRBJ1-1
TGTGCCATCAGTGAGTCGGGGGAGGGGACTGAAGCTTTCTTT
CAISESGEGTEAFF
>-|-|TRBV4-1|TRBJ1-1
TGCGCCAGCAGCCGGACGACGGGACTCGGGACCACTGAAGCTTTCTTT
CASSRTTGLGTTEAFF
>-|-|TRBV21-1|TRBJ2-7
TGTGCCAGCAGCAAATTCCGAGGGCGCCTCTCCTACGAGCAGTACTTC
CASSKFRGRLSYEQYF
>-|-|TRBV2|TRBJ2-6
TGTGCCAGCAGTGAATTTCAGGGATCTGGGGCCAACGTCCTGACTTTC
CASSEFQGSGANVLTF
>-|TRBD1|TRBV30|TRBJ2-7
TGTGCCTGGCCCAGGACAGGGGGCCACGAGCAGTACTTC
CAWPRTGGHEQYF
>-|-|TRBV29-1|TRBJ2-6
TGCAGCGTTGGTACAGCCTCTGGGGCCAACGTCCTGACTTTC
CSVGTASGANVLTF
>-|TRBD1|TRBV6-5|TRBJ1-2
TGTGCCAGCAGTTACCGCTCTCCGGGACAGGGCTATGGCTACACCTTC
CASSYRSPGQGYGYTF
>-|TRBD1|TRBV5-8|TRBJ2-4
TGTGCCAGCAGCTCAGGGGGCAAGGGAAACATTCAGTACTTC
CASSSGGKGNIQYF